This entry lists 17 T cell receptor beta chains sequenced from one sample in a study of blood T cell repertoires in COVID-19. The protocol was immunoSEQ multiplex PCR, while the TCRdb copy is restricted to in-frame clones and leaves out a portion. Of 300,000 to 350,000 clones in the sample, 85% to 90% were seen once. The sequenced sample consisted of peripheral blood. These receptors came from a woman aged 40 to 49 with COVID-19, enrolled during active disease.

The V call is TRBV7-2, the J call TRBJ2-1; D not resolved. The V gene lost 6 bases and the J gene lost 4 bases, with 16 bases spanning the gap. This CDR3 spans 15 amino acids. Germline CDR1 SGHTA, CDR2 FQGNSA. The CDR3 sequence: CASSQIRVAYNEQFF. The CDR3, as DNA: TGTGCCAGCAGTCAAATTCGGGTAGCATACAATGAGCAGTTCTTC. Filled out from reference TRBV7-2 and TRBJ2-1, the complete variable domain reads GAGVSQSPSNKVTEKGKDVELRCDPISGHTALYWYRQSLGQGLEFLIYFQGNSAPDKSGLPSDRFSAERTGGSVSTLTIQRTQQEDSAVYLCASSQIRVAYNEQFFGPGTRLTVL.

The chain has TRBV3-1 (or the pseudogene TRBV3-2) and TRBJ2-7; 12 nucleotides align to TRBD1. CDR1 is LGHDT and CDR2 is YNNKEL in the germline V gene (reference sequence). V dropped 5 bases and J dropped 7; count of bases not matched to a gene: 6. The CDR3 is 14 residues long. The DNA for the CDR3 is TGTGCCAGCAGCTCCGGGACAGGGGGCAGGGAGCAGTACTTC. Translating it yields CASSSGTGGREQYF.

This clone was detected once. This chain uses TRBV10-3 with TRBJ2-5; the match to TRBD2 covers 8 bases. Per germline, CDR1 ENHRY and CDR2 SYGVKD. With 3 bases clipped from V and 2 bases from J, the junction kept 14 bases outside the gene matches. The CDR3 covers 18 residues. As DNA, the CDR3 is TGTGCCATCAGTGACCTCGGCGGGGGGACACCGCTTCAAGAGACCCAGTACTTC. Amino acids: CAISDLGGGTPLQETQYF.

This chain uses TRBV7-2 with TRBJ2-3; TRBD2 matches at 9 bases. V lost 2 bases and J lost 5; bases outside the gene matches: 5. This CDR3 has 15 amino acids. Germline values: CDR1 SGHTA, CDR2 FQGNSA. The CDR3 loop reads CASSLSSGGGDTQYF. CDR3 in DNA: TGTGCCAGCAGCTTAAGTAGCGGGGGAGGAGATACGCAGTATTTT.

The rearrangement joins TRBV18 to TRBJ2-1; no clear D gene. This CDR3 region has 14 residues. Trimming removed 2 bases from V and 1 base from J, with 6 bases in between. Germline values: CDR1 KGHSH, CDR2 LQKENI. The CDR3 loop reads CASSPVGSYNEQFF. In nucleotides, the CDR3 is TGTGCCAGCTCACCAGTCGGGTCCTACAATGAGCAGTTCTTC.

Written as DNA, the CDR3 is TGCGCCAGCAGCTTCGCCCAGGGGGCCGGGGAGCTGTTTTTT. Encoded protein: CASSFAQGAGELFF. The V gene is TRBV5-1, the J gene TRBJ2-2; 7 bases map to TRBD1. CDR3 length: 14 residues. V shed 2 bases, J shed 6 bases, and the junction held 4 bases outside the gene matches. CDR1 is SGHRS, CDR2 YFSETQ, per germline.

The genes are TRBV6-6 and TRBJ2-3; D is undetermined. Trimming left V 0 bases short and J 13 bases short, with 11 bases between. Germline CDR1 MNHNY, CDR2 SVGAGI (reference sequence). The CDR3 length is 12 residues. DNA of the CDR3: TGTGCCAGCAGTTACTCGAAGTTAGAGAAGTATTTT. Amino acid sequence: CASSYSKLEKYF.

This rearrangement joins TRBV27 to TRBJ1-1, with 8 bases that match TRBD1. Germline values: CDR1 MNHEY, CDR2 SMNVEV (reference sequence). This CDR3 is 13 amino acids long. The trim removed 4 bases at V and 3 bases at J, leaving 1 base unmatched. The CDR3 is CASSSDRDTEAFF. The DNA of the CDR3 is TGTGCCAGCAGTTCGGACAGGGACACTGAAGCTTTCTTT.

The gene calls are TRBV2 and TRBJ1-5; TRBD1 might be the D (5 bases). The CDR3 runs to 16 residues. CDR1 and CDR2 from the germline V gene are SNHLY and FYNNEI. Trimming shortened V by 6 bases and J by 7 bases, and 22 bases separated the two germline ends. CDR3 sequence: CASRLWAGVQEQPQHF. For the CDR3, the DNA is TGTGCCAGCAGGCTCTGGGCGGGGGTTCAGGAGCAGCCCCAGCATTTT.

This clone was seen a single time. The genes are TRBV4-1 and TRBJ1-2; 7 bases map to TRBD1. Germline CDR1 MGHRA, CDR2 YSYEKL. After removal of 0 bases from V and 5 bases from J, the junction contained 9 bases not matched to a gene. The CDR3 contains 16 residues. The CDR3: CASSQEGLRGSYGYTF. The CDR3 bases are TGCGCCAGCAGCCAAGAAGGTCTCAGGGGGTCGTATGGCTACACCTTC.

This CDR3 is CASSRTGTGHGYTF. The CDR3 nucleotides read TGCGCCAGCAGCCGAACGGGGACAGGGCATGGCTACACCTTC. The rearrangement joins TRBV4-3 to TRBJ1-2; TRBD1 aligns across 9 bases. The junction had 6 bases not matched to a gene; V was cut back by 4 bases and J by 6 bases. The CDR3 is made up of 14 amino acids. Germline lookup yields CDR1 LGHNA and CDR2 YSLEER.

This clone was picked up one time. The chain combines TRBV28 with TRBJ1-5, with D possibly TRBD1 on 5 matching bases. Trimming took off 4 bases at V and 7 bases at J, with 11 bases between the two ends. CDR3 length: 13 residues. CDR1 and CDR2 (germline): MDHEN, SYDVKM. Here the CDR3 DNA reads TGTGCCAGCAGTTCCAGGGTTAAACAGCCCCAGCATTTT. Protein: CASSSRVKQPQHF.

The chain carries TRBV4-3 and TRBJ2-3; D remains unclear. Per germline, CDR1 LGHNA and CDR2 YSLEER. The CDR3 loop spans 13 amino acids. V lost 4 bases and J 10 bases, leaving 15 bases between the germline ends. The CDR3 reads CASSLSQRIAQYF. The DNA of the CDR3 is TGCGCCAGCAGCCTTTCTCAGAGGATTGCGCAGTATTTT.

The chain combines TRBV5-5 with TRBJ2-7; TRBD1 agrees at 7 bases. The J segment lost 2 bases and the V segment lost 3 bases, leaving 5 bases of the junction unmatched. There are 14 residues in the CDR3. Germline V gene lookup returns CDR1 SGHKS and CDR2 YYEKEE (reference sequence). The CDR3 DNA sequence: TGTGCCAGCAGCTCGGGACAGCTAACCTACGAGCAGTACTTC. Encoded protein: CASSSGQLTYEQYF.

The rearrangement joins TRBV7-8 to TRBJ2-3; 9 bases are a match to TRBD2. J lost 0 bases, V lost 8 bases, and 6 bases had no gene match. The CDR3 sequence is 15 residues long. Germline values: CDR1 SGHVS, CDR2 FQNEAQ. Here the CDR3 reads CASGPGLASTDTQYF. Here the CDR3 DNA reads TGTGCCAGCGGGCCGGGACTAGCAAGCACAGATACGCAGTATTTT.

The V and J genes are TRBV7-3 and TRBJ2-2, with 10 bases matching TRBD1. CDR1 is SGHTA and CDR2 is FQGTGA in the germline V gene. The length of the CDR3 is 16 residues. The trim removed 4 bases at V and 6 bases at J, leaving 8 bases unmatched. The CDR3 DNA sequence: TGTGCCAGCAGCTCGACAGGGGGCGATGCGCCCGGGGAGCTGTTTTTT. This gives the protein CASSSTGGDAPGELFF.

The V gene is TRBV7-9, the J gene TRBJ1-1; possibly TRBD1 for D (5 bases). Germline-derived CDR1 and CDR2 are SEHNR and FQNEAQ (reference sequence). The CDR3 loop spans 14 amino acids. With 1 base removed from V and 5 bases from J, the gap between germline ends came to 11 bases. CDR3 DNA: TGTGCCAGCAGCTTAGACGGCAGGGTTACTGAAGCTTTCTTT. Its translation: CASSLDGRVTEAFF.